The 4 T cell receptor beta chains in this list originate from one sample, sequenced in a study of T-cell reconstitution after alpha-beta-depleted transplantation in children. Unique molecular identifiers were incorporated when the TCRbeta library was constructed. TCRdb recomputed calls from the PCR reads with MiXCR, one row per CDR3 protein. The sample yields hundreds of thousands of distinct CDR3 sequences, 15% to 20% seen once. The specimen was PBMCs from the stem cell graft donor, collected from the stem cell graft. The receptors stem from a human donor who donated a stem cell graft to a child with acute myeloid leukemia.

This clonotype was recorded many times. V is TRBV20-1 and J is TRBJ2-1, with a possible D match to TRBD2 (6 bases). Germline CDR1 is DFQATT and CDR2 is SNEGSKA (reference sequence). The length of the CDR3 is 13 residues. V lost 5 bases and J lost 2, with 10 bases in between. CDR3 loop: CSAPGGTYNEQFF. CDR3 coding DNA: TGCAGTGCTCCCGGGGGTACCTACAATGAGCAGTTCTTC.

This clonotype was seen repeatedly, ten times or more. The V and J genes are TRBV7-2 and TRBJ2-3, with D perhaps matching TRBD1 (6 bases). Germline V gene lookup returns CDR1 SGHTA and CDR2 FQGNSA. The CDR3 extends over 17 amino acids. With 3 bases removed from V and 1 base from J, the gap between germline ends came to 17 bases. This CDR3 is CASSLVPGTRGTDTQYF. In DNA form, the CDR3 reads TGTGCCAGCAGCTTGGTCCCAGGGACACGCGGCACAGATACGCAGTATTTT.

This clonotype was seen a few times. The chain couples TRBV12-3 or TRBV12-4 to TRBJ2-5, with TRBD1 as a possible D gene (6 bases). V was cut by 5 bases and J by 3 bases, with 13 bases left in between. The CDR3 has 14 amino acids. The CDR3 loop reads CASSTNRDEETQYF. As DNA, the CDR3 is TGTGCCAGCAGTACCAACAGGGACGAAGAGACCCAGTACTTC.

This clonotype was found many times. The gene calls are TRBV20-1 and TRBJ1-4; 9 bases agree with TRBD1. The germline gives CDR1 DFQATT, CDR2 SNEGSKA (reference sequence). The CDR3 is 16 residues long. V lost 5 bases, J lost 2 bases, and 9 bases stayed unmatched. The CDR3 region is CSAYAGTGSTNEKLFF. The CDR3 coding sequence is TGCAGTGCTTATGCCGGGACAGGGTCGACTAATGAAAAACTGTTTTTT.